This T cell receptor beta chain was recorded in a study of human T cells and chemical hapten exposure. As handled by the study authors: The median was around 100,000 TCRs per sample, ranging roughly 23,224 to 750,000. TCRdb fed the RACE reads into MiXCR, producing one record per CDR3 protein. It is TCRdb's table, rather than the study itself, that gives the V and J calls and clone size. The sample records approximately 370,000 distinct CDR3 sequences, about 5.4% being singletons. Time point here: pre-sensitization, week 0. Treatment: therapeutic diphenylcyclopropenone sensitization with weekly scalp DPC. This receptor was taken from a woman younger than 30 with alopecia areata. Some clones in this sample may be carry-over from other donors' samples. The sample here was whole blood, taken in connection with sensitization to the hapten diphenylcyclopropenone (DPC).

The CDR3 DNA reads as TGCGCCAGCAGCCAAGGACCGGGGGCCGATGAAGCTTTCTTT. Translating it yields CASSQGPGADEAFF. The J gene is TRBJ1-1, the V gene TRBV4-3, with D possibly being TRBD1 (6 bases). With 1 base removed from V and 7 bases from J, the gap between germline ends came to 13 bases. The CDR3 loop spans 14 amino acids. The V gene's germline CDR1 is LGHNA and CDR2 YSLEER.